This T cell receptor beta chain was captured in a study of blood T cell repertoires in COVID-19. Study-wide background: Samples taken during acute and convalescent COVID-19 were collected in the United States, Italy and Spain.

Recovered status applied to Cohort 3 donors who had two consecutive negative PCRs. It also applied to those with clearance or with symptom resolution. In the study's own analysis: Scientists estimated how many nucleated cells there were by amplifying reference gene primers. The data were produced by immunoSEQ multiplex PCR, yet TCRdb's version contains in-frame clones alone and is incomplete. D and trimming were read from the DNA, whereas the V and J calls and clone size are those reported in that table. The sample shows a few hundred thousand clones, around 87% of them seen only once. V shed 2 bases, J shed 7 bases, and the junction held 5 bases outside the gene matches. Germline V gives CDR1 LNHDA, CDR2 SQIVND (reference sequence). This CDR3 comprises 14 residues.

Sequenced material: PBMCs or T cells enriched from blood (not recorded which). The source is a middle-aged woman who had recovered from COVID-19. The J gene is TRBJ1-5, the V gene TRBV19, with TRBD1 matching over 7 bases. The CDR3 DNA reads as TGTGCCAGTAGTATACAGGGGGTTCGACAGCCCCAGCATTTT. Translated: CASSIQGVRQPQHF.